Detailed here is one T cell receptor (beta chain). What this receptor recognizes is not known. One end of the junction is discordant with germline, which a read error may explain. From a lookup of the germline V gene (reference sequence), CDR1 and CDR2 are DFQATT and SNEGSKA. The CDR3 holds 11 amino acids from the cysteine to the phenylalanine. Only CDR3 DNA is held: 33 bases, read in frame from base 1. The data derive from a study of response to subunit inactivated influenza vaccine (dated by TCRdb to 2016 to 2019). About the study as a whole: The study used deep quantitative T cell receptor repertoire profiling to track responses to a trivalent subunit inactivated influenza vaccine. What the work shows at the level of the full study, not this receptor alone: It was suggested by the authors that each seasonal influenza vaccination may recruit only a limited number of new T cells.

The library relied on RT-PCR. The reads were generated on an Illumina HiSeq 2500. TCRdb applied fastp at Q25 and MiXCR to the public reads, then kept only in-frame beta chains. Identical CDR3 protein sequences are pooled into one entry, listed with their most common genes and DNA. The sample table lists around 520,000 distinct CDR3 sequences, 25% of them with a count of one. The top ten constitute approximately 1.9% of the sample. This sequence uses TRBV20-1 and TRBJ2-1; there is no confident call for the D gene. This specimen consisted of CD4+ T cells sorted from PBMCs, obtained 4 to 6 days after vaccination. The TCR was taken from a man between 45 and 60 years old who received an inactivated influenza vaccine. Donor details come from another sample of the same person, matched by shared clones. This receptor carries the CDR3 CSVRTDVEQFF. The DNA is as follows: TGCAGTGTTAGAACGGACGTTGAGCAGTTCTTC.